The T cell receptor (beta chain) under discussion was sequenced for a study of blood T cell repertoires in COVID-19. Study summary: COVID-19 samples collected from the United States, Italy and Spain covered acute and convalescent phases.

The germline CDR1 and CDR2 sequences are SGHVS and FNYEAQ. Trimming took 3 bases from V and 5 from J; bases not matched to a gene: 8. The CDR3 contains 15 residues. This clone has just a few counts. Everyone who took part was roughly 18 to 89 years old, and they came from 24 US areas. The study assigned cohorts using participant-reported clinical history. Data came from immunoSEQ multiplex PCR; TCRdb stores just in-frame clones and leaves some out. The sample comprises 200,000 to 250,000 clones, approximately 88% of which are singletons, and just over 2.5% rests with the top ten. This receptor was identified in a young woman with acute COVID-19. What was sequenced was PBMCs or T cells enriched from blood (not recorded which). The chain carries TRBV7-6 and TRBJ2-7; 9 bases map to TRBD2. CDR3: CASSLSGGRGHEQYF. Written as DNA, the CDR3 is TGTGCCAGCAGCTTGAGCGGGGGGCGAGGCCACGAGCAGTACTTC.